This T cell receptor (beta chain) was sequenced during a study of T cell changes during pregnancy in multiple sclerosis. From germline, CDR1 is MNHEY and CDR2 SMNVEV (reference sequence). The V end was cut by 4 bases, the J end by 2 bases, with 14 bases between. The CDR3 is 15 residues long. Only in-frame clones appear in the TCRdb table, and some are missing; sequencing was by immunoSEQ multiplex PCR. In the table there are 50,000 or so clones, 93% of which are singletons. This clonotype was sampled from a female donor with multiple sclerosis, enrolled in a pregnancy study. The material was peripheral blood, obtained in the second trimester of pregnancy. This sequence joins TRBV27 and TRBJ1-2; tentative D call: TRBD1 (6 bases). The CDR3 nucleotides read TGTGCCAGCAGTTCCAGAGGACAGTTGAACTATGGCTACACCTTC. Translation gives CASSSRGQLNYGYTF.